This TCR beta chain is drawn from a study of CXCR3-negative and CXCR3-positive naive CD8 T cells. Study-wide results and limits: More hydrophobic TRB CDR3s occurred in CXCR3-positive than in CXCR3-negative naive cells. Both naive subsets had comparably high diversity; memory CD8+ cells much lower.

Note on this clonotype: Its specificity is unknown.

Germline CDR1 and CDR2: MNHEY and SVGEGT. This CDR3 has 14 amino acids. 5' RACE that incorporated UMI labels was used to prepare the TRB cDNA libraries. Reprocessing the 5' RACE reads, TCRdb reports a single entry for every CDR3 protein and omits DNA. In all, the sample yields nearly 90,000 distinct CDR3 sequences. The source material was naive CXCR3+ CD8+ T cells from blood. Regarding subset: CD45RO-CCR7+CD27+CD95- naive CD8+ T cells expressing CXCR3 (TNR3+). The TCR originated in a human donor in good health. Some clones in this sample may be carry-over from other donors' samples. This chain uses TRBV6-2 or TRBV6-3 with TRBJ2-2; TCRdb outputs TRBD1, but without DNA this stays unchecked. CDR3 in amino acids: CASSPRGETGELFF.